The 24 T cell receptor beta chains below were found in one sample sequenced in a study of OX40 agonist ivuxolimab in advanced cancers. The repertoire was sequenced with immunoSEQ multiplex PCR; TCRdb's copy has only in-frame clones and lacks some. The data contain 75,000 to 100,000 clones, 84% of them singletons. The sequencing used CD4+ or CD8+ T cells sorted from blood, collected in a trial of the OX40 agonist ivuxolimab. All receptors derive from an adult with an advanced solid tumor such as melanoma, head and neck, liver or kidney cancer.

The rearrangement joins TRBV29-1 to TRBJ1-1, with a possible D match to TRBD1 (5 bases). CDR3 length: 13 amino acids. The V and J ends lost 7 bases and 1 base respectively, with 13 bases between them. Germline loops: CDR1 SQVTM, CDR2 ANQGSEA. The DNA of the CDR3 is TGCAGCGCGGAGGGACCGACGAACACTGAAGCTTTCTTT. This translates into CSAEGPTNTEAFF.

DNA of the CDR3: TGTGCCAGCAGTACCTTTTTGGGACCCCAAGAGACCCAGTACTTC. Translating it yields CASSTFLGPQETQYF. The V gene is TRBV6-5, the J gene TRBJ2-5; D tentatively reads TRBD1 or TRBD2 (5 bases each). The CDR3 covers 15 residues. Deletions cut 5 bases from V and 1 base from J, with 14 bases between. Germline assignment: CDR1 MNHEY and CDR2 SVGAGI.

This chain connects TRBV18 to TRBJ1-1; no clear D. V dropped 4 bases and J dropped 1 base, with 13 bases sitting between them. This CDR3 contains 15 residues. Germline V lookup: CDR1 KGHSH, CDR2 LQKENI. CDR3 residues: CASSLQRERNTEAFF. For the CDR3, the DNA is TGTGCCAGCTCACTCCAGCGAGAACGGAACACTGAAGCTTTCTTT.

The rearrangement joins TRBV6-6 to TRBJ2-3; tentative D call: TRBD2 (8 bases). The germline CDR1 and CDR2 sequences are MNHNY and SVGAGI (reference sequence). This CDR3 has 16 amino acids. The V end lost 6 bases, the J end lost 5 bases, and 21 bases lay between the germline ends. The CDR3 reads CASSLRGGGGVDTQYF. CDR3 coding DNA: TGTGCCAGCAGCCTCCGGGGGGGAGGGGGCGTAGATACGCAGTATTTT.

This clone came up a few times. The V and J genes are TRBV6-1 and TRBJ1-2, with D perhaps matching TRBD1 (5 bases). The V gene's germline CDR1 is MNHNS and CDR2 SASEGT. V was trimmed by 6 bases and J by 8 bases, leaving 10 bases between them. This CDR3 spans 11 amino acids. CDR3 in DNA: TGTGCCAGCAGGGCAGGGTTAGGCTACACCTTC. The encoded protein is CASRAGLGYTF.

The chain couples TRBV2 to TRBJ2-3, with 7 bases identical to TRBD1. The V and J ends lost 3 bases and 4 bases, in that order; junction bases with no gene match: 4. This CDR3 spans 14 amino acids. The germline V gene encodes CDR1 SNHLY and CDR2 FYNNEI. Here the CDR3 reads CASSEDRYSDTQYF. The CDR3 coding sequence is TGTGCCAGCAGTGAGGACAGGTACTCAGATACGCAGTATTTT.

This chain joins TRBV19 and TRBJ2-7, with a possible D match to TRBD1 (7 bases). V shed 4 bases and J shed 6 bases, with 19 bases lying between them. This CDR3 is 15 amino acids long. Germline CDR1 and CDR2: LNHDA and SQIVND (reference sequence). CDR3 sequence reads: CASSSDREVSREQYF. CDR3 bases: TGTGCCAGTAGTAGCGACAGGGAGGTGAGTCGCGAGCAGTACTTC.

A single count supports this clone. The chain joins TRBV11-2 to TRBJ2-4; 9 bases are a match to TRBD1. Germline V gene lookup returns CDR1 SGHAT and CDR2 FQNNGV. This CDR3 has 16 residues. Trimming took 0 bases from V and 4 from J; bases not matched to a gene: 4. This CDR3 is CASSLEGGQGKNIQYF. The CDR3 DNA is TGTGCCAGCAGCTTAGAGGGCGGACAGGGGAAAAACATTCAGTACTTC.

The CDR3 nucleotides are TGTGCCAGCAGCTTATACATCGATCAGCCCCAGCATTTT. The encoded protein is CASSLYIDQPQHF. The chain employs TRBV7-2 and TRBJ1-5; D is undetermined. Between the trimmed V and J ends, which lost 2 bases and 5 bases, there was a span of 7 bases. CDR1 SGHTA and CDR2 FQGNSA come from the germline V gene. There are 13 residues in the CDR3.

The chain links TRBV11-2 to TRBJ1-1; the D gene is possibly TRBD1 (5 bases). CDR1 and CDR2 (germline): SGHAT, FQNNGV. This CDR3 spans 15 amino acids. V was cut by 7 bases and J by 5 bases, with 20 bases left in between. CDR3 sequence reads: CASTLRGDSETEAFF. DNA for the CDR3: TGTGCCAGCACCCTTAGGGGTGACAGCGAAACTGAAGCTTTCTTT.

The chain carries TRBV4-1 and TRBJ1-1, with D perhaps matching TRBD1 (6 bases). V lost 3 bases and J lost 8, with 10 bases in between. This CDR3 contains 12 residues. Germline loops: CDR1 MGHRA, CDR2 YSYEKL. The CDR3 nucleotides read TGCGCCAGCAGCCATCAGGGGCTAGAAGCTTTCTTT. It translates to CASSHQGLEAFF.

This clone has only a few counts. The CDR3 loop reads CAGTGGAPNYGYTF. CDR3 coding DNA: TGTGCCGGGACAGGGGGCGCGCCTAACTATGGCTACACCTTC. The chain links TRBV6-1 to TRBJ1-2; 12 positions agree with TRBD1. The length of the CDR3 is 14 residues. The junction had 4 bases not matched to a gene; V was cut back by 11 bases and J by 0 bases. The germline gives CDR1 MNHNS, CDR2 SASEGT.

The J gene is TRBJ1-2, the V gene TRBV6-5, with D perhaps TRBD1 (6 bases). Germline CDR1 and CDR2: MNHEY and SVGAGI. This CDR3 has 14 amino acids. The V and J ends lost 5 bases and 3 bases respectively, with 13 bases between them. CDR3 nucleotides: TGTGCCAGCAGTCCTTCAACAGGGTACTATGGCTACACCTTC. Translating it yields CASSPSTGYYGYTF.

The chain couples TRBV5-5 to TRBJ2-7; 7 bases line up with TRBD1. Germline CDR1 and CDR2: SGHKS and YYEKEE (reference sequence). Trimming at V came to 1 base and at J to 1 base, leaving 8 bases not matched to a gene. There are 16 residues in the CDR3. CDR3: CASSLYTGELSYEQYF. The CDR3 nucleotides are TGTGCCAGCAGCTTGTACACAGGGGAACTGTCCTACGAGCAGTACTTC.

V is TRBV7-8 and J is TRBJ1-2, with D possibly being TRBD1 (5 bases). The germline gives CDR1 SGHVS, CDR2 FQNEAQ. With 0 bases removed from V and 2 bases from J, the gap between germline ends came to 16 bases. This CDR3 is 17 amino acids long. In DNA form, the CDR3 reads TGTGCCAGCAGCTTAGCGCGCCAGGGAGGTCTGAACTATGGCTACACCTTC. Amino acid sequence: CASSLARQGGLNYGYTF. The entire variable domain, with the rest obtained from reference TRBV7-8 and TRBJ1-2, is as follows: GAGVSQSPRYKVAKRGQDVALRCDPISGHVSLFWYQQALGQGPEFLTYFQNEAQLDKSGLPSDRFFAERPEGSVSTLKIQRTQQEDSAVYLCASSLARQGGLNYGYTFGSGTRLTVV.

This clone came up once. The rearrangement uses TRBV19 and TRBJ2-5; 9 bases agree with TRBD1. CDR1 LNHDA and CDR2 SQIVND come from the germline V gene (reference sequence). The CDR3 consists of 13 residues. Germline trimming cut 6 bases from V and 2 bases from J; bases unmatched to any gene: 1. CDR3 residues: CASSDRGQETQYF. The CDR3 bases are TGTGCCAGTAGCGACAGGGGGCAAGAGACCCAGTACTTC.

The chain employs TRBV11-2 and TRBJ2-2; D might be TRBD1 (6 bases). The CDR3 contains 16 residues. Per germline, CDR1 SGHAT and CDR2 FQNNGV. With 4 bases removed from V and 3 bases from J, the gap between germline ends came to 15 bases. The CDR3 is CASSSLGQTYTGELFF. The CDR3 DNA reads TGTGCCAGCAGCTCCCTTGGACAGACTTACACCGGGGAGCTGTTTTTT.

The rearrangement joins TRBV2 to TRBJ1-6, with D maybe TRBD1 (6 bases). V was pared by 6 bases and J by 7 bases, with 16 bases between. The CDR3 runs 15 residues. Germline V gives CDR1 SNHLY, CDR2 FYNNEI. The CDR3 DNA reads as TGTGCCAGCAGCACACAGGGACTCGTAAATTCACCCCTCCACTTT. This codes for CASSTQGLVNSPLHF.

This chain connects TRBV7-2 to TRBJ1-5; 9 bases fit TRBD1. This CDR3 is 16 amino acids long. After removal of 5 bases from V and 3 bases from J, the junction contained 8 bases not matched to a gene. Germline loops: CDR1 SGHTA, CDR2 FQGNSA. In DNA, the CDR3 is TGTGCCAGCAGCACCGGGACAGGGTCCACCAATCAGCCCCAGCATTTT. Residues: CASSTGTGSTNQPQHF.

This chain links TRBV15 with TRBJ1-3; D might be TRBD1 (5 bases). With 8 bases removed from V and 4 bases from J, the gap between germline ends came to 12 bases. Germline CDR1 reads LNHNV; CDR2 reads YYDKDF (reference sequence). The CDR3 length is 13 residues. The CDR3 coding sequence is TGTGCCACCTCCGACAGACCAGGAAACACCATATATTTT. Amino acids: CATSDRPGNTIYF.

The rearrangement links TRBV4-2 to TRBJ2-3; 7 bases are a match to TRBD2. V lost 1 base, J lost 5 bases, and 15 bases stayed unmatched. CDR1 and CDR2 from the germline V gene are LGHNA and YNFKEQ. The CDR3 runs to 18 residues. The CDR3 DNA reads TGTGCCAGCAGCCAAGTGGTGGGAGGGACCAGGAGGGGAGATACGCAGTATTTT. Protein product: CASSQVVGGTRRGDTQYF.

V gene TRBV29-1 combines with J gene TRBJ2-7, with D perhaps matching TRBD2 (5 bases). The CDR3 has 12 amino acids. Trimming pared 5 bases from V and 0 bases from J, leaving 8 bases between. Per the germline V gene, CDR1 is SQVTM and CDR2 is ANQGSEA. The CDR3 region has the DNA TGCAGCGTTACTGGGAGCTCCTACGAGCAGTACTTC. It is translated as CSVTGSSYEQYF.

The gene calls are TRBV4-2 and TRBJ2-7; D not certain. The V and J ends lost 1 base and 1 base respectively, with 5 bases between them. The CDR3 totals 13 residues. Germline V gene lookup returns CDR1 LGHNA and CDR2 YNFKEQ. CDR3 in DNA: TGTGCCAGCAGCCAAGGGGTATCCTACGAGCAGTACTTC. Residues: CASSQGVSYEQYF.

V gene TRBV19 combines with J gene TRBJ1-3; D is ambiguous. The CDR3 spans 16 residues. V shed 4 bases and J shed 4 bases, with 17 bases lying between them. The V gene's germline CDR1 is LNHDA and CDR2 SQIVND (reference sequence). In nucleotides, the CDR3 is TGTGCCAGTAGTAACCCTCCTGGCAGGAGGGGAAACACCATATATTTT. Encoded protein: CASSNPPGRRGNTIYF.